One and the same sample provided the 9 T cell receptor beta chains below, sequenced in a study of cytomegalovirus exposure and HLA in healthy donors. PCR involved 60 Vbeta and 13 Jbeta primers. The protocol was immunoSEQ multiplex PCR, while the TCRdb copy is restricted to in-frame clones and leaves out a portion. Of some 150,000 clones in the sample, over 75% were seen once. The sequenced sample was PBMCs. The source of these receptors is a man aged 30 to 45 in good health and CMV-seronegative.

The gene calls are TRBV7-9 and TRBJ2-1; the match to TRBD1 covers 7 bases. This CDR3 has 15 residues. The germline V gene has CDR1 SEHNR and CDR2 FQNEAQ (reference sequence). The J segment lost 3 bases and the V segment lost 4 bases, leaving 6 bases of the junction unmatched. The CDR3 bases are TGTGCCAGCAGCTCACCGGGACAGCACTACAATGAGCAGTTCTTC. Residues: CASSSPGQHYNEQFF.

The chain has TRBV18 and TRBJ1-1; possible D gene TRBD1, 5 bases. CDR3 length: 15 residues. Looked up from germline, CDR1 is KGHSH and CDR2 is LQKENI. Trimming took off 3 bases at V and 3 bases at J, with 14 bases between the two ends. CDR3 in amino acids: CASSPETGGDTEAFF. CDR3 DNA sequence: TGTGCCAGCTCACCCGAGACGGGGGGGGACACTGAAGCTTTCTTT.

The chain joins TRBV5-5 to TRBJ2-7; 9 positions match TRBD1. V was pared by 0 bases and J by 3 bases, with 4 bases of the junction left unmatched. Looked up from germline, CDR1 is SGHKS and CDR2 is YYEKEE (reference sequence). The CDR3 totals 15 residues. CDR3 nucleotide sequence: TGTGCCAGCAGCTTGGACGGGACAGGGCTCTACGAGCAGTACTTC. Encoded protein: CASSLDGTGLYEQYF.

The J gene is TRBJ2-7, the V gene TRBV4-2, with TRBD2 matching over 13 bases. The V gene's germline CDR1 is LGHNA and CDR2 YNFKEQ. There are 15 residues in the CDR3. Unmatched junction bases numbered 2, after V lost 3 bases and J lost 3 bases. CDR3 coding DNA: TGTGCCAGCAGCCAGGGGACTAGCGGGGACTACGAGCAGTACTTC. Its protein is CASSQGTSGDYEQYF.

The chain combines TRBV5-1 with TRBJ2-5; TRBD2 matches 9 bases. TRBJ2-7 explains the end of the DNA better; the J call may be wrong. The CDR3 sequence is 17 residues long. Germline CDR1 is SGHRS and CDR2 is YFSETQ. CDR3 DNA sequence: TGCGCCAGCAGCTTGGTCGCTAGCGGGGTACCCTCCTACGAGCAGTACTTC. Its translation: CASSLVASGVPSYEQYF.

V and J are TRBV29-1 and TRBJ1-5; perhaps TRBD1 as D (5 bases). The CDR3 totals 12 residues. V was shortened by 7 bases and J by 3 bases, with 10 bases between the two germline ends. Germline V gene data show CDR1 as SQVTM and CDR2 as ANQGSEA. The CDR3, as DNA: TGCAGCGGAGGACAAGACAATCAGCCCCAGCATTTT. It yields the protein CSGGQDNQPQHF. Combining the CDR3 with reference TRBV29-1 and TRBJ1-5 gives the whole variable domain SAVISQKPSRDICQRGTSLTIQCQVDSQVTMMFWYRQQPGQSLTLIATANQGSEATYESGFVIDKFPISRPNLTFSTLTVSNMSPEDSSIYLCSGGQDNQPQHFGDGTRLSIL.

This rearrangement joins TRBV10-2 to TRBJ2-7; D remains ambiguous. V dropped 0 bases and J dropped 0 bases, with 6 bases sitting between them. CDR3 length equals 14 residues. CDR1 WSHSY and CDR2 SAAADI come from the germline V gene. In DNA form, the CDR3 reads TGCGCCAGCAGTGAGTCGAGGAGCTCCTACGAGCAGTACTTC. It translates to CASSESRSSYEQYF.

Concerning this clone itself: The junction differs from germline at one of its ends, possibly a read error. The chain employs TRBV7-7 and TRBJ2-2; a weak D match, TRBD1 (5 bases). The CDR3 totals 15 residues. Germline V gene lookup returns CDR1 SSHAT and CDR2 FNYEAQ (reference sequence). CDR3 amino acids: CASSLVGPPTGELFF. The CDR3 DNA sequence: TGTGCTAGCAGCTTAGTGGGGCCTCCCACCGGGGAGCTGTTTTTT.

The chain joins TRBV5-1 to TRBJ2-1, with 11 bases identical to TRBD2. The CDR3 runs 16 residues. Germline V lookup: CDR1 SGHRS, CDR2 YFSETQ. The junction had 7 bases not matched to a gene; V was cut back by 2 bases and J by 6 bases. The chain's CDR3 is CASSFTSGGRRNEQFF. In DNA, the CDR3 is TGCGCCAGCAGCTTCACTAGCGGGGGTAGGCGCAATGAGCAGTTCTTC.